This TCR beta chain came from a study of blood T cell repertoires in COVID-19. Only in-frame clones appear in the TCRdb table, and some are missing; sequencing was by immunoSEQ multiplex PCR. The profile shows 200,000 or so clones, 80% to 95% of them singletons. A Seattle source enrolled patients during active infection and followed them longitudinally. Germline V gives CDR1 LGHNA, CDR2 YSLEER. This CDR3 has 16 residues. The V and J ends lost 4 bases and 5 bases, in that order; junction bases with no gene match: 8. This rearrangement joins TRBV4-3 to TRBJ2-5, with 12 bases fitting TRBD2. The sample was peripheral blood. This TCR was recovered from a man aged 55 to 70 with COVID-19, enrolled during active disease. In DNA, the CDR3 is TGCGCCAGCAGCCTATCTCTAGCGGGAGGGGGGGAGACCCAGTACTTC. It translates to CASSLSLAGGGETQYF.